This note documents a single TCR beta chain sequence. Produced via immunoSEQ multiplex PCR; TCRdb's table is partial and in-frame only. Of about 89,000 clones in the sample, over 75% were seen once. This specimen comes from a study of control samples from healthy donors and cancer patients. There are 15 residues in the CDR3. Germline V gene sequence: CDR1 SGHDT, CDR2 YYEEEE. The V gene lost 0 bases and the J gene lost 2 bases, with 12 bases spanning the gap. The sample was blood. The V gene is TRBV5-6, the J gene TRBJ2-7; D is possibly TRBD2 (5 bases). The receptor was derived from a woman in her thirties or forties in good health. CDR3 protein: CASSLGLTNPYEQYF. The DNA of the CDR3 is TGTGCCAGCAGCTTGGGGCTGACTAACCCCTACGAGCAGTACTTC.